Listed below are T cell receptor beta chains from one sample, sequenced in a study of T cell changes during pregnancy in multiple sclerosis. The table came from immunoSEQ multiplex PCR; TCRdb's copy has only in-frame clones and leaves some out. Among tens of thousands of clones listed, approximately 90% were seen once. Here the sequenced sample was CD8+ T cells from peripheral blood mononuclear cells, taken in the third trimester of pregnancy. The receptors originated from a female donor with multiple sclerosis, enrolled in a pregnancy study. Both conserved end residues are part of each CDR3. A D gene is named only where the DNA matches it firmly.

>TRBV30|TRBJ1-2|TRBD1
CAAGGGTYGYTF
>TRBV10-1|TRBJ2-3|-
CASRRARSTQYF
>TRBV6-6|TRBJ1-6|TRBD1
CASSYEGQYNSPLHF
>TRBV9|TRBJ2-3|TRBD2
CASSVGTGGPDTQYF
>TRBV6-5|TRBJ2-2|TRBD2
CATRLAGLTGELFF
>TRBV6-6|TRBJ1-2|TRBD1
CASSYGTGGTNYGYTF
>TRBV6-4|TRBJ2-2|TRBD1
CASKPGQGDTGELFF
>TRBV27|TRBJ2-5|TRBD2
CASSFGTTETQYF
>TRBV10-3|TRBJ2-5|TRBD1
CATTTGEEKTQYF
>TRBV9|TRBJ2-7|TRBD1
CASTPRDSGLGASYEQYF